This TCR beta chain was sequenced during a study of T cells after yellow fever vaccination (dated by TCRdb to the late 2010s). Background for the entire study: The SMART-Seq v4 Ultra Low Input RNA kit was used to prepare libraries from fractions with low cell numbers. Two healthy male donors, one aged 18 to 29 and one aged 30 to 40 years, were included in the cohort. Bulk TCR alpha and beta repertoires were sequenced longitudinally to track T-cell clones before and after primary and booster YFV17D yellow fever vaccination. Blood samples were taken at several timepoints before and after primary and secondary immunization, and bulk PBMC replicates and cell subsets were isolated. Findings and caveats that apply to the study as a whole: Most clones expanded after primary vaccination (almost 98% of CD4 and 80% to 90% of CD8) were re-detected after the booster, suggesting that broad memory maintenance occurred. Because abundant contaminating clonotypes from the bulk population could be contained in FACS-sorted repertoires, computational filtering was required. A small fraction of clonotypes appeared in both the CD4 and CD8 compartments, likely as a result of convergent recombination. Because the study included only a couple of donors, the extent to which the findings can be generalized is limited. Compared with the primary T-cell response, the secondary T-cell response was faster but weaker, reaching its peak on day 5 rather than on day 15.

This clonotype showed up many times. Its cognate antigen has yet to be identified. No base quality values were provided; no much bigger clone lies one nucleotide off. TCR cDNA was synthesized by 5'RACE template switching, which introduced a universal primer site and unique molecular identifiers. Priming of cDNA synthesis was performed from both the TCR alpha and TCR beta constant segments. Libraries were amplified in two PCR steps, with sample barcodes and sequencing adapters added in the second step. Sequencing of libraries was done on Illumina HiSeq 2500 (2x100 bp) or NovaSeq (2x150 bp). The authors' pipeline ran thus. MIGEC handled demultiplexing of reads and collapsing into UMI consensus sequences, while MiXCR performed V(D)J alignment. Clonotypes responding to the vaccine were identified with edgeR on replicate PBMC samples, with the criteria of FDR below 0.01 and a log2 fold change above 5 up to day 15. Bulk clonotypes were assigned CD4 or CD8 identity according to which sequenced CD4 or CD8 repertoire held them at higher abundance. TCRdb trimmed the raw reads at Q25, called clones with MiXCR and kept productive beta chains. Every entry covers one CDR3 protein and lists the most common genes and DNA from its rows. What appears here as the V and J calls and clone size reflects TCRdb's work, not the paper's. The sample contains under 300,000 distinct CDR3 sequences, about 7% of them found a single time. The ten largest clones take up approximately 0.87% of the sample.

From a lookup of the germline V gene (reference sequence), CDR1 and CDR2 are DFQATT and SNEGSKA. For this chain, trimming is 1 base at the V end and 3 bases at the J end, and the number of junction bases without a gene match is 5. Including cysteine and phenylalanine, the CDR3 has 14 amino acids. The sequence is cut down to CDR3 DNA, 42 bases in frame from base 1. Explained via the paper, the treatment or condition label denotes: live attenuated yellow fever vaccine strain. A standard Ficoll-Paque protocol was used to isolate PBMCs from peripheral blood. CD4 and CD8 T-cell fractions were isolated with Dynabeads CD4 and CD8 positive selection kits. TriZol was used to extract RNA from bulk PBMCs, CD4 and CD8 fractions, and dextramer-positive and dextramer-negative fractions.

The chain is encoded by TRBV20-1 joined to TRBJ2-7, and 8 junctional nucleotides match TRBD1. Specimen: CD4+ T cells sorted from PBMCs, collected 15 days after the yellow fever booster vaccination. The sequence derives from a man aged 25 to 45 who received the YFV17D yellow fever vaccine. Here is the DNA: TGCAGTGCTAGAGGGGTGACAGGGGTCTACGAGCAGTACTTC. It specifies CSARGVTGVYEQYF.